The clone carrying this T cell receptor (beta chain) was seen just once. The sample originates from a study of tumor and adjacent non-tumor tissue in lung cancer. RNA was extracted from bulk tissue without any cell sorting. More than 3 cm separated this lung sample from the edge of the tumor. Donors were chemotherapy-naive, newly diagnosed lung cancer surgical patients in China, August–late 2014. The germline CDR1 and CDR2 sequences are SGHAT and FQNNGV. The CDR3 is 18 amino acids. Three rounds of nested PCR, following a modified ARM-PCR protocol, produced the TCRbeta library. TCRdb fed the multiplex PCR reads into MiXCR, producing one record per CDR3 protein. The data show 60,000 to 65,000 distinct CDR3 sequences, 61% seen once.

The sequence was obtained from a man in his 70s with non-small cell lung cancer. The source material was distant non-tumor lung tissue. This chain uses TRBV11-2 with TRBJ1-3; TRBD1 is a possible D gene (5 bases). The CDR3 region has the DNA TGTATCAGCAGCCCCCGAGGGACGGTCCTGTTCTCTGGAAACACCATATATTTT. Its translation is CISSPRGTVLFSGNTIYF. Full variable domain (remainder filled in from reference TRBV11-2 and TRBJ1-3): EAGVAQSPRYKIIEKRQSVAFWCNPISGHATLYWYQQILGQGPKLLIQFQNNGVVDDSQLPKDRFSAERLKGVDSTLKIQPAKLEDSAVYLCISSPRGTVLFSGNTIYFGEGSWLTVV.